The 23 T cell receptor beta chains below come from one sample, sequenced in a study of blood T cell repertoires in COVID-19. TCRdb's table, derived via immunoSEQ multiplex PCR, lists solely in-frame clones and lacks some. The data contain 250,000 to 300,000 clones, roughly 84% of them seen just once; the ten biggest clones take up roughly 3.1%. The sequencing input was peripheral blood. The receptor set was obtained from a woman between 18 and 30 years old with acute or convalescent COVID-19.

The chain employs TRBV27 and TRBJ1-5, with 8 nucleotides matching TRBD1. The germline V gene encodes CDR1 MNHEY and CDR2 SMNVEV (reference sequence). The CDR3 sequence is 16 residues long. The ends lost 6 bases at V and 2 bases at J; junction bases unmatched: 9. The CDR3: CASRQFAGGGNQPQHF. The CDR3 DNA is TGTGCCAGCAGACAATTTGCAGGGGGCGGCAATCAGCCCCAGCATTTT.

This clone occurred a few times. This chain's CDR3 is CASSYRQQEKLFF. Written as DNA, the CDR3 is TGTGCCAGCAGTTACCGACAGCAGGAAAAACTGTTTTTT. The chain is built from TRBV6-2 or TRBV6-3 and TRBJ1-4; a weak D match, TRBD1 (5 bases). This CDR3 spans 13 amino acids. Per the germline V gene, CDR1 is MNHEY and CDR2 is SVGEGT. V was trimmed by 2 bases and J by 8 bases, leaving 9 bases between them.

The chain carries TRBV7-8 and TRBJ1-4, with TRBD1 matching over 7 bases. This CDR3 is 14 amino acids long. Germline lookup yields CDR1 SGHVS and CDR2 FQNEAQ. J gave up 6 bases and V 2 bases, and 3 bases lay outside the gene matches. Here the CDR3 reads CASSLYRGHEKLFF. The CDR3 nucleotides read TGTGCCAGCAGCTTATACAGGGGCCATGAAAAACTGTTTTTT.

This rearrangement joins TRBV27 to TRBJ1-3; D remains ambiguous. Between the trimmed V and J ends, which lost 6 bases and 3 bases, there was a span of 18 bases. This CDR3 has 16 residues. Germline V lookup: CDR1 MNHEY, CDR2 SMNVEV (reference sequence). In DNA form, the CDR3 reads TGTGCCAGCAGCCGGGGTGGGCTAAATAGTGGAAACACCATATATTTT. Protein product: CASSRGGLNSGNTIYF.

The chain employs TRBV5-1 and TRBJ2-6; the D gene is possibly TRBD1 (5 bases). Trimming pared 1 base from V and 0 bases from J, leaving 14 bases between. Germline V gives CDR1 SGHRS, CDR2 YFSETQ. The CDR3 consists of 18 residues. CDR3 protein: CASSLRRSDSSGANVLTF. The CDR3 nucleotides read TGCGCCAGCAGCTTGCGTAGATCCGACAGCTCTGGGGCCAACGTCCTGACTTTC.

The chain employs TRBV5-4 and TRBJ2-2; TRBD1 agrees at 8 bases. J gave up 1 base and V 5 bases, and 4 bases lay outside the gene matches. The CDR3 covers 15 residues. Germline CDR1 is SGHNT and CDR2 is YYREEE (reference sequence). CDR3: CASSAGGLNTGELFF. Here the CDR3 DNA reads TGTGCCAGCAGTGCAGGGGGCCTGAACACCGGGGAGCTGTTTTTT.

This clone was counted at least ten times. V gene TRBV6-2 or TRBV6-3 combines with J gene TRBJ2-1, with 14 bases matching TRBD2. The germline gives CDR1 MNHEY, CDR2 SVGEGT. This CDR3 spans 17 amino acids. V lost 6 bases to trimming and J lost 8 bases; unmatched junction nucleotides: 12. CDR3: CASSSALGTSGRDEQFF. Here the CDR3 DNA reads TGTGCCAGCAGCAGTGCCTTGGGGACTAGCGGGAGAGATGAGCAGTTCTTC.

The V call is TRBV19, the J call TRBJ2-6; D may be TRBD2 (6 bases). The CDR3 spans 16 residues. The ends were cut back, 5 bases at V and 4 bases at J, with 15 bases in the middle. CDR1 is LNHDA, CDR2 SQIVND, per germline (reference sequence). The CDR3 here is CASSPEGWTGANVLTF. The CDR3 DNA reads as TGTGCCAGTAGTCCGGAGGGGTGGACCGGGGCCAACGTCCTGACTTTC.

The chain carries TRBV29-1 and TRBJ2-2; 9 nucleotides match TRBD1. CDR3 length: 13 residues. The germline V gene has CDR1 SQVTM and CDR2 ANQGSEA. V shed 7 bases and J 3 bases; nucleotides not matched to a gene: 3. The CDR3, as DNA: TGCAGCGCGGACAGGGGTCACACCGGGGAGCTGTTTTTT. Its protein product is CSADRGHTGELFF.

The CDR3 DNA sequence: TGTGCCAGCAGCCAGGGACAGGGGGTCCGTAATTCACCCCTCCACTTT. Amino acids: CASSQGQGVRNSPLHF. The V and J genes are TRBV7-9 and TRBJ1-6; 11 bases agree with TRBD1. The CDR3 is 16 amino acids. V was clipped by 5 bases and J by 6 bases; unmatched bases: 6. The germline V gene has CDR1 SEHNR and CDR2 FQNEAQ (reference sequence).

In its sample, this clone was seen a few times. CDR3 in DNA: TGTGCCAGCAGCCCTAGGACAGCGCCTGGCTACACCTTC. Translating gives CASSPRTAPGYTF. The V gene is TRBV7-9, the J gene TRBJ1-2, with D possibly being TRBD1 (6 bases). V lost 5 bases, J lost 7 bases, and 14 bases lay in between. The CDR3 has 13 residues. CDR1 SEHNR and CDR2 FQNEAQ come from the germline V gene (reference sequence).

The V gene is TRBV7-9, the J gene TRBJ1-4; D is undetermined. Germline V gene lookup returns CDR1 SEHNR and CDR2 FQNEAQ (reference sequence). Deletions cut 3 bases from V and 0 bases from J, with 11 bases between. CDR3 length: 16 amino acids. The CDR3 coding sequence is TGTGCCAGCAGCTTGGGAACGGGGTCAACTAATGAAAAACTGTTTTTT. Its translation is CASSLGTGSTNEKLFF. Looking up the rest from reference TRBV7-9 and TRBJ1-4 gives the full variable domain: DTGVSQNPRHKITKRGQNVTFRCDPISEHNRLYWYRQTLGQGPEFLTYFQNEAQLEKSRLLSDRFSAERPKGSFSTLEIQRTEQGDSAMYLCASSLGTGSTNEKLFFGSGTQLSVL.

The chain is built from TRBV6-2 or TRBV6-3 and TRBJ1-1; D is possibly TRBD1 (5 bases). Trimming removed 5 bases at V and 1 base at J, with 11 bases between. This CDR3 contains 14 residues. The germline CDR1 and CDR2 sequences are MNHEY and SVGEGT. The CDR3 here is CASSKGYSNTEAFF. For the CDR3, the DNA is TGTGCCAGCAGTAAGGGGTATTCGAACACTGAAGCTTTCTTT.

The rearrangement uses TRBV6-2 or TRBV6-3 and TRBJ2-2; D ambiguous. V was cut by 8 bases and J by 0 bases, with 13 bases left in between. The germline gives CDR1 MNHEY, CDR2 SVGEGT. The CDR3 spans 15 residues. This CDR3 is CASGRGFANTGELFF. CDR3 DNA: TGTGCCAGCGGCCGCGGATTCGCGAACACCGGGGAGCTGTTTTTT.

The gene calls are TRBV15 and TRBJ1-1; TRBD1 is a possible D gene (6 bases). The CDR3 runs 14 residues. V was shortened by 2 bases and J by 1 base, with 8 bases between the two germline ends. Germline CDR1 LNHNV, CDR2 YYDKDF (reference sequence). CDR3 protein: CATSRQGSNTEAFF. CDR3 nucleotides: TGTGCCACCAGCAGACAGGGGTCGAACACTGAAGCTTTCTTT.

This sequence joins TRBV7-8 and TRBJ2-7; 10 bases match TRBD2. CDR1 is SGHVS, CDR2 FQNEAQ, per germline. The V segment lost 1 base and the J segment 5 bases; nucleotides outside the gene matches: 8. This CDR3 is 16 amino acids long. As DNA, the CDR3 is TGTGCCAGCAGCTTAGGGGTAGGGCTAGCGGGAGACGAGCAGTACTTC. Residues: CASSLGVGLAGDEQYF.

The CDR3 here is CASSQSRDREESGANVLTF. The CDR3 DNA follows: TGCGCCAGCAGTCAATCAAGGGACAGGGAAGAATCTGGGGCCAACGTCCTGACTTTC. The V and J genes are TRBV23-1 and TRBJ2-6; the match to TRBD1 covers 9 bases. TRBV23-1 is sorted into the ORF group, with uncertain function. This CDR3 is built from 19 residues. V shed 0 bases, J shed 1 base, and the junction held 7 bases outside the gene matches.

Notes on this clone: This specimen includes other DNA sequences encoding the same CDR3. This rearrangement joins TRBV18 to TRBJ1-5, with TRBD1 as a possible D gene (5 bases). Trimming removed 1 base from V and 1 base from J, with 5 bases in between. In germline, CDR1 is KGHSH, CDR2 LQKENI. The CDR3 contains 14 residues. The CDR3 DNA sequence: TGTGCCAGCTCACCACAGGGGAGCAATCAGCCCCAGCATTTT. Translated, it gives CASSPQGSNQPQHF.

The V call is TRBV28, the J call TRBJ2-1, with 11 bases identical to TRBD2. Trimming removed 7 bases from V and 7 bases from J; junction bases left unmatched: 15. Germline CDR1 MDHEN, CDR2 SYDVKM. The CDR3 sequence is 17 residues long. The CDR3, as DNA: TGTGCCAGCACCACCGAATTTCGACTAGCGGGAAAAAATGAGCAGTTCTTC. Amino acids: CASTTEFRLAGKNEQFF.

This clone was detected only a few times. This chain links TRBV5-1 with TRBJ1-2, with TRBD1 matching 9 bases. The ends lost 3 bases at V and 4 bases at J; junction bases unmatched: 16. The CDR3 contains 18 residues. Germline assignment: CDR1 SGHRS and CDR2 YFSETQ. CDR3 bases: TGCGCCAGCAGCTCACGCGCAACCCGGGACAGGGTTCCCTATGGCTACACCTTC. Its translation is CASSSRATRDRVPYGYTF.

The chain couples TRBV13 to TRBJ1-6, with D possibly TRBD1 on 6 matching bases. Germline CDR1 PRHDT, CDR2 FYEKMQ (reference sequence). This CDR3 spans 15 amino acids. V was pared by 2 bases and J by 10 bases, with 15 bases between. For the CDR3, the DNA is TGTGCCAGCAGCTTATTATCGACAGGAGGATCACCCCTCCACTTT. It is translated as CASSLLSTGGSPLHF.

The gene calls are TRBV27 and TRBJ2-7; D is perhaps TRBD2 (6 bases). This CDR3 comprises 13 residues. Deletions cut 3 bases from V and 3 bases from J, with 9 bases between. In germline, CDR1 is MNHEY, CDR2 SMNVEV (reference sequence). CDR3 in DNA: TGTGCCAGCAGTTTCGCCGGGGGCTACGAGCAGTACTTC. Translating it yields CASSFAGGYEQYF.

The chain is built from TRBV24-1 and TRBJ2-1; the match to TRBD2 covers 8 bases. Germline V gives CDR1 KGHDR, CDR2 SFDVKD. This CDR3 spans 14 amino acids. V dropped 4 bases and J dropped 7; count of bases not matched to a gene: 5. This CDR3 is CATSEPSGWNEQFF. CDR3 bases: TGTGCCACCAGTGAGCCTAGCGGGTGGAATGAGCAGTTCTTC.